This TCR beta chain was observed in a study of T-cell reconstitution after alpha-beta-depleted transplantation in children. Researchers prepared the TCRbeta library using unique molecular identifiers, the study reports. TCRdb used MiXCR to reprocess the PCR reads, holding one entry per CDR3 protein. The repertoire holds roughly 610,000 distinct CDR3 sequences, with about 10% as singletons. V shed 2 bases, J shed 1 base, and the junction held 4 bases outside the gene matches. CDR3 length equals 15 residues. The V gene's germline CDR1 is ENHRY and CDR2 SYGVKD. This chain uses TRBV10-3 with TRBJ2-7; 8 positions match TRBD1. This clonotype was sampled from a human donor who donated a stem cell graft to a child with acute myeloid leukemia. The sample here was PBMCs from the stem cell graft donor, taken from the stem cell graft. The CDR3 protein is CAISEAGGISYEQYF. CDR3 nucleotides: TGTGCCATCAGTGAGGCAGGGGGCATTTCCTACGAGCAGTACTTC.